The 11 T cell receptor beta chains reported below all come from one sample, sequenced in a study of cytomegalovirus exposure and HLA in healthy donors. Repertoires were generated with immunoSEQ multiplex PCR, while TCRdb's copy carries only in-frame clones and drops some. Of approximately 240,000 clones detected, about 93% appear once; the ten largest clones hold roughly 1%. The sequencing sample was made of PBMCs. Receptor source: a woman aged 18 to 35 in good health and CMV-seronegative.

CDR3 protein: CASSSSGTGHEKLFF. CDR3 nucleotide sequence: TGTGCCAGCAGCTCATCCGGGACAGGTCACGAAAAACTGTTTTTT. The genes are TRBV11-1 and TRBJ1-4, with TRBD1 matching over 8 bases. Germline V gene lookup returns CDR1 SGHAT and CDR2 FQDESV (reference sequence). The CDR3 has 15 amino acids. V trimming: 4 bases; J trimming: 8 bases; junction bases outside the gene matches: 9.

The chain has TRBV6-6 and TRBJ2-7; 7 bases map to TRBD2. Germline assignment: CDR1 MNHNY and CDR2 SVGAGI (reference sequence). This CDR3 comprises 15 residues. The J segment lost 6 bases and the V segment lost 6 bases, leaving 14 bases of the junction unmatched. CDR3 loop: CASRNWQGGVPEQYF. In nucleotides, the CDR3 is TGTGCCAGCAGAAACTGGCAGGGAGGGGTCCCCGAGCAGTACTTC.

The count of this clone is one. The J gene is TRBJ1-4, the V gene TRBV6-6, with D hard to call. The length of the CDR3 is 12 residues. Trimming took off 3 bases at V and 7 bases at J, with 6 bases between the two ends. Germline assignment: CDR1 MNHNY and CDR2 SVGAGI (reference sequence). The CDR3 coding sequence is TGTGCCAGCAGTTATGGTAGTGAAAAACTGTTTTTT. It codes for CASSYGSEKLFF.

This sequence joins TRBV5-1 and TRBJ2-7, with 13 bases fitting TRBD2. This CDR3 is 17 amino acids long. Germline V gene sequence: CDR1 SGHRS, CDR2 YFSETQ. Losses at the gene ends were 1 base for V and 6 bases for J; bases not matched to a gene: 10. CDR3 amino acids: CASSLPDLTSGRVEQYF. Written as DNA, the CDR3 is TGCGCCAGCAGCTTGCCCGACCTAACTAGCGGGAGGGTCGAGCAGTACTTC.

A few counts support this clone. The chain uses TRBV14 and TRBJ1-6; D perhaps matches TRBD1 (5 bases). The length of the CDR3 is 14 residues. CDR1 and CDR2 (germline): SGHDN, FVKESK. V was shortened by 3 bases and J by 10 bases, with 13 bases between the two germline ends. The CDR3 nucleotides read TGTGCCAGCAGCCACAGGGCGGTGAAGTCACCCCTCCACTTT. Amino acid sequence: CASSHRAVKSPLHF.

This rearrangement joins TRBV10-1 to TRBJ2-1, with a possible D match to TRBD1 (6 bases). V lost 4 bases, J lost 4 bases, and 11 bases lay in between. The CDR3 has 14 amino acids. The germline V gene has CDR1 WNHNN and CDR2 SYGVQD (reference sequence). The CDR3 nucleotides are TGCGCCAGCAGTGGGACAGCCGTATACAATGAGCAGTTCTTC. It encodes CASSGTAVYNEQFF.

The J gene is TRBJ1-1, the V gene TRBV29-1; D perhaps matches TRBD1 (6 bases). Trimming took 5 bases from V and 4 from J, leaving 17 bases between them. There are 14 residues in the CDR3. Germline V CDR1 and CDR2: SQVTM, ANQGSEA. CDR3 in DNA: TGCAGCGTTCTCGTTACACAGGGTCGCACTGAAGCTTTCTTT. This codes for CSVLVTQGRTEAFF.

The genes are TRBV5-4 and TRBJ2-7; TRBD1 matches 7 bases. The trim removed 5 bases at V and 2 bases at J, leaving 7 bases unmatched. This CDR3 comprises 14 residues. Germline assignment: CDR1 SGHNT and CDR2 YYREEE (reference sequence). The CDR3 protein is CASSTGTVTYEQYF. The CDR3 DNA is TGTGCCAGCAGTACCGGGACAGTTACCTACGAGCAGTACTTC.

The V call is TRBV5-5, the J call TRBJ1-5; D gene uncertain. The CDR3 runs 14 residues. CDR1 and CDR2 (germline): SGHKS, YYEKEE (reference sequence). V was pared by 4 bases and J by 3 bases, with 11 bases between. CDR3 coding DNA: TGTGCCAGCAGCGTTCAGGTTACCAATCAGCCCCAGCATTTT. Encoded protein: CASSVQVTNQPQHF. Variable domain in full (rest from reference TRBV5-5 and TRBJ1-5): DAGVTQSPTHLIKTRGQQVTLRCSPISGHKSVSWYQQVLGQGPQFIFQYYEKEERGRGNFPDRFSARQFPNYSSELNVNALLLGDSALYLCASSVQVTNQPQHFGDGTRLSIL.

V usage is TRBV7-8 and J usage is TRBJ1-5, with 8 nucleotides matching TRBD1. Germline assignment: CDR1 SGHVS and CDR2 FQNEAQ. The CDR3 extends over 18 amino acids. Unmatched junction bases numbered 15, after V lost 1 base and J lost 7 bases. The CDR3, as DNA: TGTGCCAGCAGCTTAGGAGGACCCCTGACAGGGGCCAAACAGCCCCAGCATTTT. Protein sequence: CASSLGGPLTGAKQPQHF. The full variable domain, in which reference TRBV7-8 and TRBJ1-5 provide the parts outside the CDR3, is GAGVSQSPRYKVAKRGQDVALRCDPISGHVSLFWYQQALGQGPEFLTYFQNEAQLDKSGLPSDRFFAERPEGSVSTLKIQRTQQEDSAVYLCASSLGGPLTGAKQPQHFGDGTRLSIL.

This clone has only one observation. This chain joins TRBV27 and TRBJ1-5, with 8 positions matching TRBD1. The CDR3 length is 13 residues. V lost 3 bases and J lost 7; bases outside the gene matches: 2. Germline CDR1 MNHEY, CDR2 SMNVEV (reference sequence). For the CDR3, the DNA is TGTGCCAGCAGTTTCTCAGGGGGCCAGCCCCAGCATTTT. Its protein product is CASSFSGGQPQHF.